A selection of T cell receptor beta chains follows, all from one sample in a study of T cell changes during pregnancy in multiple sclerosis. Measured with immunoSEQ multiplex PCR; TCRdb has only the in-frame clones, and not every one. This sample has around 95,000 clones, with approximately 90% found just once. This material consisted of peripheral blood, taken after pregnancy. The receptors stem from a female donor in good health, enrolled as a control in a pregnancy study. CDR3s include the opening cysteine and the closing phenylalanine or tryptophan. Each record gives: clone size, J gene, V gene, D gene, CDR3 DNA, CDR3 protein. A D gene is named only where the DNA matches it firmly. Size tells how often a clone was seen (once, few, many) or the class of an expanded clone, and some rows leave it out.

NA	TRBJ2-3	TRBV6-5	NA	TGTGCCAGCAGTTACGGGGCTTACACAGATACGCAGTATTTT	CASSYGAYTDTQYF
once	TRBJ1-6	TRBV27	TRBD1	TGTGCCAGCCGGACGGGACAGGGATATTCACCCCTCCACTTT	CASRTGQGYSPLHF
once	TRBJ1-2	TRBV19	TRBD1	TGTGCCAGTATCCCGGGACAGGGACCCTATGGCTACACCTTC	CASIPGQGPYGYTF
NA	TRBJ1-6	TRBV6-1	NA	TGTGCCAGCAGTGATCCCTCCCTTCTGGGCAGTACTTCACCCCTCCACTTT	CASSDPSLLGSTSPLHF
NA	TRBJ1-2	TRBV7-2	TRBD1	TGTGCCAGCAGCCAAAGACAGGGGAACTATGGCTACACCTTC	CASSQRQGNYGYTF
NA	TRBJ1-5	TRBV5-3	TRBD1	TGTGCCAGAAGCTTGGTTCCGGACAGGGATCTCAATCAGCCCCAGCATTTT	CARSLVPDRDLNQPQHF
NA	TRBJ2-7	TRBV25-1	NA	TGTGCCAGCAGTGACGTCGGCTCCTACGAGCAGTACTTC	CASSDVGSYEQYF
NA	TRBJ2-5	TRBV7-2	TRBD1	TGTGCCAGCGGGACAGGAATTTTGGTGGAGACCCAGTACTTC	CASGTGILVETQYF
NA	TRBJ2-5	TRBV28	NA	TGTGCCAGCAGACCCCGGGCCTTTTCAGGGCGTGAGACCCAGTACTTC	CASRPRAFSGRETQYF
NA	TRBJ1-2	TRBV12-5	NA	TGTGCTAGTGCTGCCGGCGCTCCACTAGTCGACGATGGCTACACCTTC	CASAAGAPLVDDGYTF
NA	TRBJ1-1	TRBV27	NA	TGTGCCAGCAGTCCGACAGGCCTTAACACTGAAGCTTTCTTT	CASSPTGLNTEAFF
NA	TRBJ1-2	TRBV6-5	NA	TGTGCCAGCGGGGGGCAGGGCGGGGGCTATGGCTACACCTTC	CASGGQGGGYGYTF
few	TRBJ2-3	TRBV29-1	NA	TGCAGCGGGGGCCCACGCCTAGTCACAGATACGCAGTATTTT	CSGGPRLVTDTQYF
NA	TRBJ1-2	TRBV6-5	TRBD1	TGTGCCAGCAGACTGGGACAGTACTATGACTACACCTTC	CASRLGQYYDYTF
NA	TRBJ2-7	TRBV4-1	NA	TGCGCCAGCAGCCAAGACCGGGCGGGGGCAAGCGAGCAGTACTTC	CASSQDRAGASEQYF
NA	TRBJ2-1	TRBV2	TRBD2	TGTGCGCTAAGCGGGGTTTATGAGCAGTTCTTC	CALSGVYEQFF
once	TRBJ2-1	TRBV5-1	TRBD2	TGCGCCAGCAGCTTGGCCTCTAGCGGGAGGTCCCATGAGCAGTTCTTC	CASSLASSGRSHEQFF
NA	TRBJ2-7	TRBV5-5	TRBD1	TGTGCCAGCAGCTTGGGGGGGGACAGGGCATACGAGCAGTACTTC	CASSLGGDRAYEQYF
few	TRBJ2-6	TRBV10-1	TRBD1	TGCGCCAGCAGTGTCGAGACAGGGTATTCGGGGGCCAACGTCCTGACTTTC	CASSVETGYSGANVLTF
NA	TRBJ2-5	TRBV29-1	NA	TGCAGCGCGCGCGTACAAGAGACCCAGTACTTC	CSARVQETQYF
NA	TRBJ2-5	TRBV7-6	TRBD1	TGTGCCAGCAGCTTAGGGGGACAGAGACAAGAGACCCAGTACTTC	CASSLGGQRQETQYF
NA	TRBJ1-1	TRBV29-1	NA	TGCAGCGTTGCCAGGGGCTCCTACACTGAAGCTTTCTTT	CSVARGSYTEAFF
NA	TRBJ1-2	TRBV6-1	TRBD1	TGTGCCAGCAGCGGACAGGGATGGCCCCCTATAAGCTACACCTTC	CASSGQGWPPISYTF
NA	TRBJ1-5	TRBV27	TRBD1	TGTGCCAGCAGTTTGAGCGTGGGACAGTACAATCAGCCCCAGCATTTT	CASSLSVGQYNQPQHF
NA	TRBJ2-5	TRBV5-1	TRBD2	TGCGCCAGCAGCTTGAACCCTAGCGGGGGGACTGAGACCCAGTACTTC	CASSLNPSGGTETQYF
NA	TRBJ2-7	TRBV18	NA	TGTGCCAGCTCACTGCCGGACACCTACGAGCAGTACTTC	CASSLPDTYEQYF